The rows below give T cell receptor beta chains drawn from one sample of a study of human T cells and chemical hapten exposure. TCRdb independently ran MiXCR on the RACE reads; one entry per CDR3 protein. The sample consists of more than 150,000 distinct CDR3 sequences, approximately 14% of them appearing once. This material consisted of whole blood, taken in connection with sensitization to the hapten diphenylcyclopropenone (DPC). These receptors were collected from a woman aged 30 to 39 with alopecia areata. Some clones in this sample may be carry-over from other donors' samples. Each CDR3 is given with its conserved first and last residue. Fields, in order: V gene, D gene, J gene, clone size, CDR3 protein, CDR3 DNA. A D gene is named only where the DNA matches it firmly. Size tells how often a clone was seen (once, few, many) or the class of an expanded clone, and some rows leave it out.

TRBV7-9	.	TRBJ2-1	.	CASSFWGSDEQFF	TGTGCCAGCAGCTTCTGGGGTAGTGATGAGCAGTTCTTC
TRBV3-1	TRBD1	TRBJ2-7	.	CASSPSWGQRNEQYF	TGTGCCAGCAGCCCTTCCTGGGGACAGAGAAACGAGCAGTACTTC
TRBV28	.	TRBJ2-3	.	CASSFRGAGTDTQYF	TGTGCCAGCAGTTTTCGGGGGGCTGGCACAGATACGCAGTATTTT
TRBV4-3	TRBD1	TRBJ1-2	many	CASSQATGQVGRYYGYTF	TGCGCCAGCAGCCAAGCAACGGGACAGGTGGGGAGGTACTATGGCTACACCTTC
TRBV12-3/TRBV12-4	TRBD1	TRBJ2-1	.	CASSTPGQGYNEQFF	TGTGCCAGCAGCACCCCGGGACAGGGTTACAATGAGCAGTTCTTC
TRBV7-2	.	TRBJ2-7	few	CASSLDIAYEQYF	TGTGCCAGCAGCTTGGATATAGCCTACGAGCAGTACTTC
TRBV29-1	.	TRBJ1-5	few	CSVADGQSNQPQHF	TGCAGCGTTGCGGACGGCCAGAGCAATCAGCCCCAGCATTTT
TRBV30	.	TRBJ1-3	few	CAWSVHGVPGNTIYF	TGTGCCTGGAGTGTACACGGGGTTCCTGGAAACACCATATATTTT
TRBV7-2	TRBD2	TRBJ2-7	.	CASRPGGSSYEQYF	TGTGCCAGCCGCCCAGGCGGGAGCTCCTACGAGCAGTACTTC
TRBV19	.	TRBJ2-7	.	CASSIGTAYEQYF	TGTGCCAGTAGTATAGGGACAGCCTACGAGCAGTACTTC
TRBV6-2/TRBV6-3	.	TRBJ2-5	few	CASSYSNWGETQYF	TGTGCCAGCAGTTACTCGAACTGGGGAGAGACCCAGTACTTC
TRBV6-5	.	TRBJ1-5	.	CASSWSIDQPQHF	TGTGCCAGCAGTTGGTCGATAGATCAGCCCCAGCATTTT
TRBV11-2	TRBD2	TRBJ2-1	many	CASSLGSGGPYNEQFF	TGTGCCAGCAGCTTAGGTAGCGGGGGTCCCTACAATGAGCAGTTCTTC
TRBV6-6	TRBD1	TRBJ2-7	few	CASSTGTAYEQYF	TGTGCCAGCAGTACGGGGACAGCCTACGAGCAGTACTTC
TRBV4-3	.	TRBJ2-7	.	CASSQDKYGGSSYEQYF	TGCGCCAGCAGCCAAGATAAATATGGCGGAAGCTCCTACGAGCAGTACTTC
TRBV18	.	TRBJ1-1	.	CASSPPGSAEAFF	TGTGCCAGCTCACCACCAGGAAGTGCTGAAGCTTTCTTT
TRBV11-2	.	TRBJ1-1	few	CASSLGGLVEAFF	TGTGCCAGCAGCTTAGGGGGCTTGGTTGAAGCTTTCTTT
TRBV20-1	TRBD1	TRBJ2-7	many	CSAIGQGVNEQYF	TGCAGTGCTATAGGACAGGGGGTCAACGAGCAGTACTTC
TRBV27	.	TRBJ2-7	.	CASSLKVYEQYF	TGTGCCAGCAGTTTAAAGGTCTACGAGCAGTACTTC
TRBV2	.	TRBJ2-3	many	CASSTASLF	TGTGCCAGCAGTACTGCTAGCCTATTT
TRBV20-1	TRBD2	TRBJ2-3	.	CSARDPASGRADTQYF	TGCAGTGCTAGAGACCCGGCTAGCGGGCGGGCAGATACGCAGTATTTT
TRBV25-1	.	TRBJ1-4	few	CASSDTEASEKLFF	TGTGCCAGCAGTGATACAGAAGCGAGTGAAAAACTGTTTTTT
TRBV9	TRBD2	TRBJ2-1	many	CASSKVSGRRARAAYNEQFF	TGTGCCAGCAGTAAAGTGAGCGGGAGGCGGGCCAGGGCCGCCTACAATGAGCAGTTCTTC
TRBV20-1	.	TRBJ2-4	.	CSARPLGDNIQYF	TGCAGTGCCCGGCCGTTGGGCGATAACATTCAGTACTTC
TRBV4-3	.	TRBJ1-6	many	CASSQIGLSYNSPLHF	TGCGCCAGCAGCCAAATAGGGTTATCCTATAATTCACCCCTCCACTTT
TRBV2	TRBD1	TRBJ2-3	few	CASSAGDRSTDTQYF	TGTGCCAGCAGTGCCGGGGACAGGTCCACAGATACGCAGTATTTT
TRBV29-1	TRBD2	TRBJ2-1	few	CSVRLAGGLNEQFF	TGCAGCGTGAGACTAGCGGGGGGGCTTAATGAGCAGTTCTTC